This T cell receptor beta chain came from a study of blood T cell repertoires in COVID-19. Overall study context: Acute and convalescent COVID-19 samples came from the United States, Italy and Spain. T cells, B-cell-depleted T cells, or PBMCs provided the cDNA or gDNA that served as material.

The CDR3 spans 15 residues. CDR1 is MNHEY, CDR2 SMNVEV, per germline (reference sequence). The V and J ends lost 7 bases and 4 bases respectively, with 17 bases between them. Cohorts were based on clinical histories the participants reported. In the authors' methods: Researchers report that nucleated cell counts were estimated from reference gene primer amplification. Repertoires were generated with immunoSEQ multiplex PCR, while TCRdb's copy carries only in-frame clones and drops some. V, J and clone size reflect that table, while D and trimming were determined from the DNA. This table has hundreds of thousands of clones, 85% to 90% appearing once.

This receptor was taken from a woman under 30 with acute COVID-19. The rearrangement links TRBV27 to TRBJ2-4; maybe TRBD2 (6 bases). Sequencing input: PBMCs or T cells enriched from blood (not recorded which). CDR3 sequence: CASKSGESLKNIQYF. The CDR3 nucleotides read TGTGCCAGCAAGTCGGGGGAAAGCTTAAAAAACATTCAGTACTTC.